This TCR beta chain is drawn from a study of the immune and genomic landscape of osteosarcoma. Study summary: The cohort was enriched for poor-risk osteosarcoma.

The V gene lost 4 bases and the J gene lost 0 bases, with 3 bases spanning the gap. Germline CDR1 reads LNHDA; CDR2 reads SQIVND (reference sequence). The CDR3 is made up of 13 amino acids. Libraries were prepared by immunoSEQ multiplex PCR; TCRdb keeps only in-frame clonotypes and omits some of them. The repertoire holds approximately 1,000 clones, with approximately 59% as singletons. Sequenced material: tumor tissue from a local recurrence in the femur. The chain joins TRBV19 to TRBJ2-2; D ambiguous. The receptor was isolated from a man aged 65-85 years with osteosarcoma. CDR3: CASSNPNTGELFF. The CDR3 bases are TGTGCCAGTAGTAATCCGAACACCGGGGAGCTGTTTTTT. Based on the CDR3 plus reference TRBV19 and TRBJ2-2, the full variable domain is DGGITQSPKYLFRKEGQNVTLSCEQNLNHDAMYWYRQDPGQGLRLIYYSQIVNDFQKGDIAEGYSVSREKKESFPLTVTSAQKNPTAFYLCASSNPNTGELFFGEGSRLTVL.